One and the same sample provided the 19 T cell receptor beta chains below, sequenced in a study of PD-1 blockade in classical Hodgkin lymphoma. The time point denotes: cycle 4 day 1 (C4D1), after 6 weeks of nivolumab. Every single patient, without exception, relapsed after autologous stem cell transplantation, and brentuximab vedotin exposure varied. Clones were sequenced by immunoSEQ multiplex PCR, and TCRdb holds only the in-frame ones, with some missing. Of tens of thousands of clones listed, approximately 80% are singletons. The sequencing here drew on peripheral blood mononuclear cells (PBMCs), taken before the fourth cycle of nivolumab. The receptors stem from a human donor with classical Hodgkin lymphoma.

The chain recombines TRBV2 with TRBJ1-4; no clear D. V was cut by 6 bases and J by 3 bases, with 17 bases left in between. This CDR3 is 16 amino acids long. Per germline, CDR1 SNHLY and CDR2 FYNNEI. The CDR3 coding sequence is TGTGCCAGCAGATTCCCCGGCGGAGCCCCTAATGAAAAACTGTTTTTT. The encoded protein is CASRFPGGAPNEKLFF.

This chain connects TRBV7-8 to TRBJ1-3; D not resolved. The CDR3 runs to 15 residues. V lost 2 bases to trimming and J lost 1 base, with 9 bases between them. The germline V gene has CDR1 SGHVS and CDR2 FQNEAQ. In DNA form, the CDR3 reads TGTGCCAGCAGCTTACGCGAGGGATCTGGAAACACCATATATTTT. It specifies CASSLREGSGNTIYF.

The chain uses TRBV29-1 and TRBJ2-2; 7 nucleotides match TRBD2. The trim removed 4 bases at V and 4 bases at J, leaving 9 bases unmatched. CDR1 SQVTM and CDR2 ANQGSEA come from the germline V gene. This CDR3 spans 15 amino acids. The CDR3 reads CSVGRRGRGTGELFF. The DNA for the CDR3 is TGCAGCGTTGGCCGACGAGGGAGGGGCACCGGGGAGCTGTTTTTT.

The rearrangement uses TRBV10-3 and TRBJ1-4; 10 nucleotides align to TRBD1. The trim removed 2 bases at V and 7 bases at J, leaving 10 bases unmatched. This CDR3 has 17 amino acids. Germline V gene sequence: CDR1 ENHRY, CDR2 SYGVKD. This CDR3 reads CAISEPGQGREGEKLFF. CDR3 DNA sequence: TGTGCCATCAGTGAGCCGGGACAGGGGAGGGAAGGTGAAAAACTGTTTTTT.

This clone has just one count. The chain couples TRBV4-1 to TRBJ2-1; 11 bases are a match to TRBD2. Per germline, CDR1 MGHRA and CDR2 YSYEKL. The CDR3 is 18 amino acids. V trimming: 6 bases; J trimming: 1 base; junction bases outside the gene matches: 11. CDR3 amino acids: CASRHYLAGGRSYNEQFF. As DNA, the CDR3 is TGCGCCAGCAGACACTATCTAGCGGGGGGTCGATCCTACAATGAGCAGTTCTTC.

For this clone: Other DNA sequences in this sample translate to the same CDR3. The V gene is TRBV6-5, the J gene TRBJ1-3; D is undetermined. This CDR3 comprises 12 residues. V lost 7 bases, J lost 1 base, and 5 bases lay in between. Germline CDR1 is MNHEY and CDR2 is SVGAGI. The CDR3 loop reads CASTGSGNTIYF. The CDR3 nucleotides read TGTGCCAGCACGGGGTCTGGAAACACCATATATTTT.

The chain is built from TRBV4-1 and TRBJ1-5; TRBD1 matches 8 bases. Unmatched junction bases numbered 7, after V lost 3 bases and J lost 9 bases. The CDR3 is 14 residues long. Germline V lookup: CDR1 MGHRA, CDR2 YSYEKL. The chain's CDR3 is CASSQGQDRRPQHF. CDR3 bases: TGCGCCAGCAGCCAGGGACAGGACCGGCGGCCCCAGCATTTT.

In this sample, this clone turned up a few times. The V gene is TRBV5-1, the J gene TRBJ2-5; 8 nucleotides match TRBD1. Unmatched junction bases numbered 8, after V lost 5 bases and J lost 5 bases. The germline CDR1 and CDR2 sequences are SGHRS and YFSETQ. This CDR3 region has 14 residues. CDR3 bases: TGCGCCAGCAGGCTTCAGGGGGCGATGGAGACCCAGTACTTC. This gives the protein CASRLQGAMETQYF.

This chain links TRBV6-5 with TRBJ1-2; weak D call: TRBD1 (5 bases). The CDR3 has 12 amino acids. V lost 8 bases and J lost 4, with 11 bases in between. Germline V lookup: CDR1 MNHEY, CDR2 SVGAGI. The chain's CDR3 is CASGAAPYGYTF. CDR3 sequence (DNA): TGTGCCAGCGGGGCAGCCCCCTATGGCTACACCTTC.

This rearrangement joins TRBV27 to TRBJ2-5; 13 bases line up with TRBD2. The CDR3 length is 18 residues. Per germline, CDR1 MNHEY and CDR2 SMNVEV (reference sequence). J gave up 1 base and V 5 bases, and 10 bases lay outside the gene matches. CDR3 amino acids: CASSLTYRLAGGQETQYF. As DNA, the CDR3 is TGTGCCAGCAGTCTAACCTACAGACTAGCGGGAGGCCAAGAGACCCAGTACTTC.

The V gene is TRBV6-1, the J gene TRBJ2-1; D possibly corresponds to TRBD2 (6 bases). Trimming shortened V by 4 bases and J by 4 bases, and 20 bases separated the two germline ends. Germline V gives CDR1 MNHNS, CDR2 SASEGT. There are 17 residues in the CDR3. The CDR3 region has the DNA TGTGCCAGCAGTGTGCGGAGGGGCCTGGAGCAATACAATGAGCAGTTCTTC. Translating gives CASSVRRGLEQYNEQFF.

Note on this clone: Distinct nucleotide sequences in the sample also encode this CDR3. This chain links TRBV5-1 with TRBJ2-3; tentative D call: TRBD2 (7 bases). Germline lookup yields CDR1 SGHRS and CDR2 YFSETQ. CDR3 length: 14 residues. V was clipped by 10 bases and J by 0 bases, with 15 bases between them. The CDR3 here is CASLRGGSTDTQYF. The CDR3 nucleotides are TGCGCCTCGTTAAGGGGGGGAAGCACAGATACGCAGTATTTT.

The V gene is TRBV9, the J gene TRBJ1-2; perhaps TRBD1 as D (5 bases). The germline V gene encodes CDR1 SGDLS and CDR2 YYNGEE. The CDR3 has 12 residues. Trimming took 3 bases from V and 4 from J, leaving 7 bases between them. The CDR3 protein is CASSAGGYGYTF. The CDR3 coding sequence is TGTGCCAGCAGCGCCGGGGGCTATGGCTACACCTTC.

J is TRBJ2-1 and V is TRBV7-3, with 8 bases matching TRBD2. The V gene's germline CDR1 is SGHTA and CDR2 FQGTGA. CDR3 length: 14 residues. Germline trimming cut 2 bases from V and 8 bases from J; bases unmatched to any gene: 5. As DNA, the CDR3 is TGTGCCAGCAGCTTACTCAGCGGGAGCTATGAGCAGTTCTTC. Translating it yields CASSLLSGSYEQFF.

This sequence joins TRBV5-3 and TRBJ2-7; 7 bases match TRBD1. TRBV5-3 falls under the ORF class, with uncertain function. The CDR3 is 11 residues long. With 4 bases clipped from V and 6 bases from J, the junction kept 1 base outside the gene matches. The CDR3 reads CARSRQGEQYF. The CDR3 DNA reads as TGTGCCAGAAGCCGACAGGGCGAGCAGTACTTC.

CDR3 sequence: CASSSGEGVNTEAFF. CDR3 coding DNA: TGTGCCAGCAGTTCCGGGGAAGGGGTGAACACTGAAGCTTTCTTT. J is TRBJ1-1 and V is TRBV28; D is perhaps TRBD1 (5 bases). Trimming pared 4 bases from V and 0 bases from J, leaving 12 bases between. The CDR3 is made up of 15 amino acids. Germline V gene sequence: CDR1 MDHEN, CDR2 SYDVKM.

In DNA, the CDR3 is TGTGCCAGCAGCTTCACCCGGGACAGCGGGGGCACTAATGAAAAACTGTTTTTT. Translating gives CASSFTRDSGGTNEKLFF. The chain links TRBV7-9 to TRBJ1-4; 7 positions agree with TRBD1. Germline V gives CDR1 SEHNR, CDR2 FQNEAQ (reference sequence). There are 18 residues in the CDR3. Trimming at V came to 3 bases and at J to 2 bases, leaving 12 bases not matched to a gene.

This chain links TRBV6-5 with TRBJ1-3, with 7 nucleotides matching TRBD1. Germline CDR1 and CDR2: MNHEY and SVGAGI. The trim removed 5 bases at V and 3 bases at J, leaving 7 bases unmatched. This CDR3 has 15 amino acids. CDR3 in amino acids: CASSLDRAIGNTIYF. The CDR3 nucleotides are TGTGCCAGCAGTCTCGACAGGGCTATTGGAAACACCATATATTTT.

CDR3 bases: TGTGCCACCAGCAGGGGTAGCGGGAGGGGCACCGGGGAGCTGTTTTTT. Translating gives CATSRGSGRGTGELFF. The rearrangement joins TRBV15 to TRBJ2-2, with 11 bases identical to TRBD2. CDR3 length: 16 amino acids. The V gene end was trimmed by 3 bases and the J gene end by 4 bases; junction bases not matched to a gene: 4. Germline-derived CDR1 and CDR2 are LNHNV and YYDKDF (reference sequence).